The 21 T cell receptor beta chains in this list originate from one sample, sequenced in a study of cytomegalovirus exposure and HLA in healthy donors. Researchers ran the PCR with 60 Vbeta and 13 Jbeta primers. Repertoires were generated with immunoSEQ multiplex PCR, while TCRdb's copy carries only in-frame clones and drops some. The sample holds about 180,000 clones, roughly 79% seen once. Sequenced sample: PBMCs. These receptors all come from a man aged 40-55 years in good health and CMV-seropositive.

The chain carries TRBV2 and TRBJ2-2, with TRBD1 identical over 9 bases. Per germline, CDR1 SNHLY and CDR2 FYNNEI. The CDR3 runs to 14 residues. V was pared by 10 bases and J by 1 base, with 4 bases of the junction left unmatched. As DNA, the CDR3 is TGTGCCACGTCGGGACAGGGGAACACCGGGGAGCTGTTTTTT. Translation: CATSGQGNTGELFF. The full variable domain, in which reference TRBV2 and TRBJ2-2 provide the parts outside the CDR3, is EPEVTQTPSHQVTQMGQEVILRCVPISNHLYFYWYRQILGQKVEFLVSFYNNEISEKSEIFDDQFSVERPDGSNFTLKIRSTKLEDSAMYFCATSGQGNTGELFFGEGSRLTVL.

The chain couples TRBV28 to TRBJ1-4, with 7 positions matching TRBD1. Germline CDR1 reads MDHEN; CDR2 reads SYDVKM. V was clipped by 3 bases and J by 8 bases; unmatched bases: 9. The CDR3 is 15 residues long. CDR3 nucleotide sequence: TGTGCCAGCAGTTTGCAGACAGGGTTTCAAGAAAAACTGTTTTTT. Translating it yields CASSLQTGFQEKLFF. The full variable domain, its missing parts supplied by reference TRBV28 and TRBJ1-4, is DVKVTQSSRYLVKRTGEKVFLECVQDMDHENMFWYRQDPGLGLRLIYFSYDVKMKEKGDIPEGYSVSREKKERFSLILESASTNQTSMYLCASSLQTGFQEKLFFGSGTQLSVL.

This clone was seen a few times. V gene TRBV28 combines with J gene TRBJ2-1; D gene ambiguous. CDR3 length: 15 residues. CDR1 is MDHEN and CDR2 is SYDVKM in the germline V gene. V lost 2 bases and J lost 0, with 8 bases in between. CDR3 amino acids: CASSLGGGSYNEQFF. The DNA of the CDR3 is TGTGCCAGCAGTTTAGGCGGTGGCTCCTACAATGAGCAGTTCTTC. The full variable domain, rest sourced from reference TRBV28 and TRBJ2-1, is DVKVTQSSRYLVKRTGEKVFLECVQDMDHENMFWYRQDPGLGLRLIYFSYDVKMKEKGDIPEGYSVSREKKERFSLILESASTNQTSMYLCASSLGGGSYNEQFFGPGTRLTVL.

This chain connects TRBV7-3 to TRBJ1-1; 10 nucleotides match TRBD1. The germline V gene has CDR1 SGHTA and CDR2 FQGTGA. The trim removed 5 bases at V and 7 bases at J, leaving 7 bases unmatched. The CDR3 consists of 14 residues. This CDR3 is CASSRTGGAHEAFF. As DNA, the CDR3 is TGTGCCAGCAGCCGGACAGGGGGAGCCCATGAAGCTTTCTTT.

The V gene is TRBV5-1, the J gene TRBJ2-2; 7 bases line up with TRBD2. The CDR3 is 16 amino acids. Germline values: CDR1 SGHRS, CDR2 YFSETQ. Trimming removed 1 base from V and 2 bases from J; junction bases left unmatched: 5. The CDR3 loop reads CASSLSWTSNTGELFF. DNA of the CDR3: TGCGCCAGCAGCTTGTCCTGGACTAGTAACACCGGGGAGCTGTTTTTT.

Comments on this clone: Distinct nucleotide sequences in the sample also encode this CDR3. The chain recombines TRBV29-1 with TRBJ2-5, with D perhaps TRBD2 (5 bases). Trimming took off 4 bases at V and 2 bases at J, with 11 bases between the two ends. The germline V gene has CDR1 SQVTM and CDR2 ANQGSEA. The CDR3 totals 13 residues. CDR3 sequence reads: CSVARTGQETQYF. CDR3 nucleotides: TGCAGCGTTGCGCGGACGGGGCAAGAGACCCAGTACTTC.

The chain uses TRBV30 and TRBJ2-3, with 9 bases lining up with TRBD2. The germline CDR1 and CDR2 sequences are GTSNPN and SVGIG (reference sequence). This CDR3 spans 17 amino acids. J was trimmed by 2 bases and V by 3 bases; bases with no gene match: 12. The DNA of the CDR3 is TGTGCCTGGAGCCTGGCCCTGACTAGCGGTACCACAGATACGCAGTATTTT. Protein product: CAWSLALTSGTTDTQYF.

In DNA, the CDR3 is TGCGCCAGCAGCCAAGATCGCGGGGGACTCGTCTACGAGCAGTACTTC. This encodes CASSQDRGGLVYEQYF. The chain recombines TRBV4-1 with TRBJ2-7; TRBD2 matches 7 bases. J gave up 3 bases and V 0 bases, and 8 bases lay outside the gene matches. Germline lookup yields CDR1 MGHRA and CDR2 YSYEKL. This CDR3 has 16 amino acids.

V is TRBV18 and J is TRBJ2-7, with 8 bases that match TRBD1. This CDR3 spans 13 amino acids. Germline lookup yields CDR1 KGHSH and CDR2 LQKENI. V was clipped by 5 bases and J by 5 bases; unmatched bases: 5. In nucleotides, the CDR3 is TGTGCCAGCTCATCCGGACAGGGAAACGAGCAGTACTTC. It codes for CASSSGQGNEQYF.

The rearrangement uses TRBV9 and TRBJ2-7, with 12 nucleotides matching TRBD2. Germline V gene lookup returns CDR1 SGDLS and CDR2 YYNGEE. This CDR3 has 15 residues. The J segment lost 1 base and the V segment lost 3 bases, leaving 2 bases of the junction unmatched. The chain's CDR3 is CASSDGLAGSYEQYF. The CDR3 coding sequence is TGTGCCAGCAGCGACGGACTAGCGGGGTCCTACGAGCAGTACTTC.

CDR3 nucleotides: TGTGCCAGCAGACTTGGGAACACCGGGGAGCTGTTTTTT. Protein sequence: CASRLGNTGELFF. The chain combines TRBV6-5 with TRBJ2-2; no reliable D call. Germline V gives CDR1 MNHEY, CDR2 SVGAGI. V lost 6 bases and J lost 1, with 6 bases in between. This CDR3 is 13 amino acids long.

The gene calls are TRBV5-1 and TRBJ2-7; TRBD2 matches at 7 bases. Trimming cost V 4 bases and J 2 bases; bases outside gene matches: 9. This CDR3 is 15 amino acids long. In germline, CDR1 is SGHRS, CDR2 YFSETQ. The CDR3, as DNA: TGCGCCAGCAGCAGGCCCGGGACTAAGGCCTACGAGCAGTACTTC. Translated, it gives CASSRPGTKAYEQYF. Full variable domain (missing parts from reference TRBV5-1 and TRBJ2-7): KAGVTQTPRYLIKTRGQQVTLSCSPISGHRSVSWYQQTPGQGLQFLFEYFSETQRNKGNFPGRFSGRQFSNSRSEMNVSTLELGDSALYLCASSRPGTKAYEQYFGPGTRLTVT.

CDR3 bases: TGTGCCAGCAGTTTCCAGGGTTGGGACGAGCAGTACTTC. Translated, it gives CASSFQGWDEQYF. The chain employs TRBV27 and TRBJ2-7; D is perhaps TRBD1 (5 bases). The CDR3 extends over 13 amino acids. Per germline, CDR1 MNHEY and CDR2 SMNVEV (reference sequence). Between the trimmed V and J ends, which lost 3 bases and 5 bases, there was a span of 11 bases.

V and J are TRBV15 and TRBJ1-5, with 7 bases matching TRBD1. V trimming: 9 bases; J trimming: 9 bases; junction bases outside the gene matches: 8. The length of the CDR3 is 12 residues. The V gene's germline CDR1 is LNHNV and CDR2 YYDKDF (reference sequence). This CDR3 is CATGTDATPQHF. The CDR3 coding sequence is TGTGCCACAGGGACAGACGCGACGCCCCAGCATTTT.

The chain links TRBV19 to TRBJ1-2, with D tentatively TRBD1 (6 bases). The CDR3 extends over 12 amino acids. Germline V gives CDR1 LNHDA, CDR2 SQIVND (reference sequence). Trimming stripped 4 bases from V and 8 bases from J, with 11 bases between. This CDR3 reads CASSNRERGYTF. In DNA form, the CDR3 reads TGTGCCAGTAGTAACAGGGAAAGGGGCTACACCTTC.

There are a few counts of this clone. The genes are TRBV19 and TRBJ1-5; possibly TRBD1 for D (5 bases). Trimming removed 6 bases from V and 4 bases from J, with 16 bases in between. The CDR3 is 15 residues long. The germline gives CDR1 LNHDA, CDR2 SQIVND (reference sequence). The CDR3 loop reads CASRRAGERNQPQHF. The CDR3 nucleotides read TGTGCCAGTAGAAGAGCGGGGGAGAGAAATCAGCCCCAGCATTTT.

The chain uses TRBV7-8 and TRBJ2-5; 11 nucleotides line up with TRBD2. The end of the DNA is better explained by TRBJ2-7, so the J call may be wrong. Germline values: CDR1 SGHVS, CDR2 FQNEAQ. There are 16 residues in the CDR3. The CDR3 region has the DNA TGTGCCAGCAGTATACCGGGGACTAGCGGCTCCTACGAGCAGTACTTC. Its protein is CASSIPGTSGSYEQYF.

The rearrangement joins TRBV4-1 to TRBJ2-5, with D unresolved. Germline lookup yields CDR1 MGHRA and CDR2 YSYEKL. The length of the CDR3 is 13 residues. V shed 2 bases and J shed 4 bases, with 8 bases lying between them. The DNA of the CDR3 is TGCGCCAGCAGCCAATTAGCTCGAGAGACCCAGTACTTC. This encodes CASSQLARETQYF.

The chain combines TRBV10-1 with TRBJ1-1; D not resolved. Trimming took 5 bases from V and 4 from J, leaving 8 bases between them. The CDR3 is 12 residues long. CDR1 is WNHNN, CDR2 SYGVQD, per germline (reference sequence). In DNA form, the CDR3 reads TGCGCCAGCAGTCCCGCCGGCACTGAAGCTTTCTTT. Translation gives CASSPAGTEAFF.

CDR3 protein: CASGSRLSSYNEQFF. The CDR3 DNA reads TGTGCTAGTGGTTCTCGGTTGAGCTCCTACAATGAGCAGTTCTTC. This chain joins TRBV12-5 and TRBJ2-1, with D unclear. Trimming stripped 4 bases from V and 0 bases from J, with 10 bases between. Germline CDR1 is LGHNT and CDR2 is FRNRAP. CDR3 length: 15 amino acids.

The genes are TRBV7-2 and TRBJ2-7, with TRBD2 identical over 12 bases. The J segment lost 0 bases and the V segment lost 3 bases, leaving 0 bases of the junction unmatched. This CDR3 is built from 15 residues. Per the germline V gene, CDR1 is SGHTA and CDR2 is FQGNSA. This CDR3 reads CASSLTSGSSYEQYF. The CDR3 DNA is TGTGCCAGCAGCTTGACTAGCGGGAGCTCCTACGAGCAGTACTTC.